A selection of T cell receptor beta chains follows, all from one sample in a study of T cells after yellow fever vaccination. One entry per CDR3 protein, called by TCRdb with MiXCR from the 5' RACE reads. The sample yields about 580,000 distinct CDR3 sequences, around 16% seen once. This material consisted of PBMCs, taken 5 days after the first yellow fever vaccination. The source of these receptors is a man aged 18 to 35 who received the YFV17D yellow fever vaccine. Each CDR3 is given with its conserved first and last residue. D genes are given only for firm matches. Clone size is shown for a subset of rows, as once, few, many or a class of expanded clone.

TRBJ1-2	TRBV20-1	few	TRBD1	CSAKTGNYGYTF	TGCAGTGCCAAGACAGGGAACTATGGCTACACCTTC
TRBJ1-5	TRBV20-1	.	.	CSAREANQPQHF	TGCAGTGCTAGAGAGGCGAATCAGCCCCAGCATTTT
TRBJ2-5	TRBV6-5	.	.	CASSYSPGSETQYF	TGTGCCAGCAGTTACTCACCGGGATCAGAGACCCAGTACTTC
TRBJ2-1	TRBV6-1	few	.	CASENLSPYNEQFF	TGTGCCAGTGAAAACTTGAGCCCCTACAATGAGCAGTTCTTC
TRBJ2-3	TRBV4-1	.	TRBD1	CASSQETGGITDTQYF	TGCGCCAGCAGCCAAGAAACAGGGGGCATCACAGATACGCAGTATTTT
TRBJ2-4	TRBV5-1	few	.	CASSLSDRSKNIQYF	TGCGCCAGCAGCTTATCGGACAGATCCAAAAACATTCAGTACTTC
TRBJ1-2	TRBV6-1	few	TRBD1	CASSARGQGLYGYTF	TGTGCCAGCAGTGCCCGTGGACAGGGTCTGTATGGCTACACCTTC
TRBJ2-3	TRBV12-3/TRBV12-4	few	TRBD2	CASSFRASGGRTDTQYF	TGTGCCAGCAGTTTCAGGGCTAGCGGGGGACGCACAGATACGCAGTATTTT
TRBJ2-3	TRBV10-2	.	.	CASSESGVGTQYF	TGCGCCAGCAGTGAGTCGGGGGTGGGAACGCAGTATTTT
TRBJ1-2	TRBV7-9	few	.	CASRPLAGAGYTF	TGTGCCAGCAGGCCGTTAGCGGGTGCTGGCTACACCTTC
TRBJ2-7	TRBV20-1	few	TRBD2	CSAIDPLAGVNEQYF	TGCAGTGCTATCGACCCCCTAGCGGGGGTCAACGAGCAGTACTTC
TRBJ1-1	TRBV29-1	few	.	CSVGRGEDTEAFF	TGCAGCGTTGGTCGGGGGGAAGACACTGAAGCTTTCTTT
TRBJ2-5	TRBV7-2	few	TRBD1	CASSLGDRPTQETQYF	TGTGCCAGCAGCTTAGGGGACAGGCCTACCCAAGAGACCCAGTACTTC
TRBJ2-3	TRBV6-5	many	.	CASSYGQGGTDTQYF	TGTGCCAGCAGTTACGGCCAGGGGGGGACAGATACGCAGTATTTT